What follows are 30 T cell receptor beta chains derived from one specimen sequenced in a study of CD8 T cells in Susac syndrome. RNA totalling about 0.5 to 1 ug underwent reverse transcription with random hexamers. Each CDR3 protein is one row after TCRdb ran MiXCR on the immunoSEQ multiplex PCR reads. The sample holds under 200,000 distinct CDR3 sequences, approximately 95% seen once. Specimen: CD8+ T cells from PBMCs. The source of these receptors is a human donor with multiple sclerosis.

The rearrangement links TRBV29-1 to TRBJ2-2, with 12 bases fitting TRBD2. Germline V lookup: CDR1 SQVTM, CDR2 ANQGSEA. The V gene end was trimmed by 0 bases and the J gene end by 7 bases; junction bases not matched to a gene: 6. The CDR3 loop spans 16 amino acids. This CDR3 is CSVEEPTSGSGGELFF. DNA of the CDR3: TGCAGCGTTGAAGAACCGACTAGCGGGAGTGGCGGGGAGCTGTTTTTT.

The CDR3 is CASSPRTGLYGYTF. CDR3 bases: TGTGCCAGCAGTCCCAGGACAGGACTCTATGGCTACACCTTC. V gene TRBV6-5 combines with J gene TRBJ1-2; 7 bases map to TRBD1. Germline V gives CDR1 MNHEY, CDR2 SVGAGI. The CDR3 length is 14 residues. V was pared by 5 bases and J by 4 bases, with 7 bases of the junction left unmatched.

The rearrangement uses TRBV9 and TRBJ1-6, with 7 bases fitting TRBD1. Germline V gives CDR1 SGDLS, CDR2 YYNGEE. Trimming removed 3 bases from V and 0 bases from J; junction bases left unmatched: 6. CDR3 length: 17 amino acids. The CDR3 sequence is CASSETGASSYNSPLHF. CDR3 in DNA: TGTGCCAGCAGCGAAACAGGGGCGAGCTCCTATAATTCACCCCTCCACTTT.

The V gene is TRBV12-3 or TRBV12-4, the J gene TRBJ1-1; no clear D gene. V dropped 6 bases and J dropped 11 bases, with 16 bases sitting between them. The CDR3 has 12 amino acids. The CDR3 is CASSPVVREAFF. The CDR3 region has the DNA TGTGCCAGCAGCCCGGTGGTTAGGGAGGCTTTCTTT.

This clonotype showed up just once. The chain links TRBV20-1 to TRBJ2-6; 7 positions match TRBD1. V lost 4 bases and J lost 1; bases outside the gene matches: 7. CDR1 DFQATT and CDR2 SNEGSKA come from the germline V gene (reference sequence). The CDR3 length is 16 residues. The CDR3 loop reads CSAIGQVLSGANVLTF. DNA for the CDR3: TGCAGTGCTATTGGACAGGTGCTATCTGGGGCCAACGTCCTGACTTTC.

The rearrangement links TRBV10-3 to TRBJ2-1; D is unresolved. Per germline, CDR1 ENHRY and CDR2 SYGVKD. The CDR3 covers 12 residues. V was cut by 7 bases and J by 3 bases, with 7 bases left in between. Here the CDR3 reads CAIISDYNEQFF. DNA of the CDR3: TGTGCCATCATCTCGGACTACAATGAGCAGTTCTTC.

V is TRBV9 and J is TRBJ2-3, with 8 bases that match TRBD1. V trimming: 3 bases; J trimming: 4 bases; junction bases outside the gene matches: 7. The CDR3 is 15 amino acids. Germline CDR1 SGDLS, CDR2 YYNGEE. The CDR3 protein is CASSARTGSSDTQYF. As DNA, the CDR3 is TGTGCCAGCAGCGCCCGGACAGGGAGCTCAGATACGCAGTATTTT.

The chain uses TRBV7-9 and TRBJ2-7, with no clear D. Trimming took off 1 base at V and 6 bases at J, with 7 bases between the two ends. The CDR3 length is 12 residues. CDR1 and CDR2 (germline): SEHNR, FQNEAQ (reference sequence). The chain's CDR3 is CASSLGPSEQYF. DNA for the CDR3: TGTGCCAGCAGCTTAGGGCCCTCCGAGCAGTACTTC.

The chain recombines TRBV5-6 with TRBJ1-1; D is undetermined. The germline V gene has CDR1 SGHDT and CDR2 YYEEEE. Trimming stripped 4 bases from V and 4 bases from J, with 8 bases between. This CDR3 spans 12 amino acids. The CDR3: CASSPRRTEAFF. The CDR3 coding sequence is TGTGCCAGCAGCCCGCGCCGCACTGAAGCTTTCTTT.

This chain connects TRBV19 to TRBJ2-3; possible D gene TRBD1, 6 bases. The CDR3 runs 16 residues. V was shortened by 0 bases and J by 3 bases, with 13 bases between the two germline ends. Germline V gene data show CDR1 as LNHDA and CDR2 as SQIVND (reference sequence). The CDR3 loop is CASSIDVPGETDTQYF. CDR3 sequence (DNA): TGTGCCAGTAGTATAGATGTGCCAGGGGAAACAGATACGCAGTATTTT.

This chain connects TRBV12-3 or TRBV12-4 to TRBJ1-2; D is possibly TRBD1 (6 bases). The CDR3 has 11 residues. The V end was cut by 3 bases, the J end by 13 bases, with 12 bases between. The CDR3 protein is CASSLGGTFTF. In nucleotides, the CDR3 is TGTGCCAGCAGTTTGGGGGGGACATTCACCTTC.

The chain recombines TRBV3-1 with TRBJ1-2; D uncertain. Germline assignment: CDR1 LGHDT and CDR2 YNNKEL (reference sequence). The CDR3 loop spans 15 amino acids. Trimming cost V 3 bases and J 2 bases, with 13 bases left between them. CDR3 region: CASSHRPSQNYGYTF. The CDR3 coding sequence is TGTGCCAGCAGCCACCGACCGTCTCAAAACTATGGCTACACCTTC.

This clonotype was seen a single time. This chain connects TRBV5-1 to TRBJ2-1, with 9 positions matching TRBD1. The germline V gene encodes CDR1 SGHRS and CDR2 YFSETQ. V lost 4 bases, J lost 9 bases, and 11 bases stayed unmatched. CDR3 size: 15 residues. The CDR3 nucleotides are TGCGCCAGCAGCCACACTTGGACAGGGGACACTGAGCAGTTCTTC. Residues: CASSHTWTGDTEQFF.

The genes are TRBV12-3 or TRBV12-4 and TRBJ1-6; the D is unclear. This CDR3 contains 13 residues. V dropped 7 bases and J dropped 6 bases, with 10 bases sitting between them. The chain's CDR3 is CASKDKVNSPLHF. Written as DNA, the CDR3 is TGTGCCAGCAAAGATAAAGTTAATTCACCCCTCCACTTT.

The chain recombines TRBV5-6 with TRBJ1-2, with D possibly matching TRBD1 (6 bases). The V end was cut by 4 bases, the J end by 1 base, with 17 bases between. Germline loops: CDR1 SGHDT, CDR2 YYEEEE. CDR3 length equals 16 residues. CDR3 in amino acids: CASSEPMDSLNYGYTF. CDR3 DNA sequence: TGTGCCAGCAGCGAACCCATGGACAGCCTTAACTATGGCTACACCTTC.

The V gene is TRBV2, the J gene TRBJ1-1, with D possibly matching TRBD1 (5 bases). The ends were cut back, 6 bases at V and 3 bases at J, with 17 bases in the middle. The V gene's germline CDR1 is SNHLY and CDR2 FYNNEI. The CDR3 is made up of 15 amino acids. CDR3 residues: CASSGGRVGDTEAFF. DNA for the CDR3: TGTGCCAGCAGCGGGGGTCGGGTTGGCGACACTGAAGCTTTCTTT.

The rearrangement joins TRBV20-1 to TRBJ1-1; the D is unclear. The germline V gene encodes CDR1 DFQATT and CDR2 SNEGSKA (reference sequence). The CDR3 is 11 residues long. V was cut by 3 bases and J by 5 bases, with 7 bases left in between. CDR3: CSARWATEAFF. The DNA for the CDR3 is TGCAGTGCTAGGTGGGCTACTGAAGCTTTCTTT.

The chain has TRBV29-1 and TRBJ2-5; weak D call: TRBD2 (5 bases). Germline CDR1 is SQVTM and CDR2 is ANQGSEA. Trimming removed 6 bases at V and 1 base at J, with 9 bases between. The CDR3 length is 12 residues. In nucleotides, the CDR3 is TGCAGCGTCCGGACTCTCCAAGAGACCCAGTACTTC. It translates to CSVRTLQETQYF.

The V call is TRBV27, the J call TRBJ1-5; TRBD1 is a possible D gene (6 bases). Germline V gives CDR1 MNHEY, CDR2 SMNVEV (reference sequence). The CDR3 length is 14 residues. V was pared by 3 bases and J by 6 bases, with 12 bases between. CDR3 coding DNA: TGTGCCAGCAGTTTTATGGGGACATCTCAGCCCCAGCATTTT. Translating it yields CASSFMGTSQPQHF.

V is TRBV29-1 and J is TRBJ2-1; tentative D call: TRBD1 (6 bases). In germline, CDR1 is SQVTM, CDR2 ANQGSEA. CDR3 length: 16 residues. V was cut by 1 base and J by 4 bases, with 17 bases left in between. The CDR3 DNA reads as TGCAGCGTTGAAGGCCACACAGGGAAGCCATACAATGAGCAGTTCTTC. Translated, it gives CSVEGHTGKPYNEQFF.

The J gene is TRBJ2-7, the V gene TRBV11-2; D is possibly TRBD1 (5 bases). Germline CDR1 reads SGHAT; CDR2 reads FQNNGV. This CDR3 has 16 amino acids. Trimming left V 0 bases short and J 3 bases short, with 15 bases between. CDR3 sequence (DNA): TGTGCCAGCAGCTTAGATTTAGGGGCACTGTACTACGAGCAGTACTTC. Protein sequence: CASSLDLGALYYEQYF.

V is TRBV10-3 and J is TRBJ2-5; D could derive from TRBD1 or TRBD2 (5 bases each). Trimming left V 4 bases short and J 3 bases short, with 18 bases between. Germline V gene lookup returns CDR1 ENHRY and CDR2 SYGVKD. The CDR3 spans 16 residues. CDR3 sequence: CAISGRGVDSKETQYF. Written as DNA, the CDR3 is TGTGCCATCAGTGGTCGGGGCGTCGACTCTAAAGAGACCCAGTACTTC.

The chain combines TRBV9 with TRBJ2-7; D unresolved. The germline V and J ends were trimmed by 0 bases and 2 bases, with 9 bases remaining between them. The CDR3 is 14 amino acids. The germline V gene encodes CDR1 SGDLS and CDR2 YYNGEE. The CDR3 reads CASSVVAETYEQYF. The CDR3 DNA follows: TGTGCCAGCAGCGTAGTTGCGGAGACCTACGAGCAGTACTTC.

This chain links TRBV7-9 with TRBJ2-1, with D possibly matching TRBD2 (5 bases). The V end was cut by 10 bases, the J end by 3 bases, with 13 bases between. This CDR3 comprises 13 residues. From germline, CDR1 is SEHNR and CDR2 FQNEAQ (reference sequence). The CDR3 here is CATEGRVYNEQFF. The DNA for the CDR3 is TGTGCCACTGAGGGCCGAGTCTACAATGAGCAGTTCTTC. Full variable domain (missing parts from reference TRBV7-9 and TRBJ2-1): DTGVSQNPRHKITKRGQNVTFRCDPISEHNRLYWYRQTLGQGPEFLTYFQNEAQLEKSRLLSDRFSAERPKGSFSTLEIQRTEQGDSAMYLCATEGRVYNEQFFGPGTRLTVL.

DNA of the CDR3: TGTGCCAGCAGTCCAACCAATTGGGGCTACGAGCAGTACTTC. This encodes CASSPTNWGYEQYF. The chain combines TRBV27 with TRBJ2-7; D is ambiguous. V was cut by 5 bases and J by 3 bases, with 14 bases left in between. Germline V gives CDR1 MNHEY, CDR2 SMNVEV (reference sequence). The CDR3 totals 14 residues.

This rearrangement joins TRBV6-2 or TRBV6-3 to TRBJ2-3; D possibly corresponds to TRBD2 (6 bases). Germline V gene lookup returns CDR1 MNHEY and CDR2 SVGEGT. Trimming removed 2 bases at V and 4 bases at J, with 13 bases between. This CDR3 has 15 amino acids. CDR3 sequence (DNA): TGTGCCAGCAGTTACGTAACGGGGGTGTCAGATACGCAGTATTTT. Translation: CASSYVTGVSDTQYF.

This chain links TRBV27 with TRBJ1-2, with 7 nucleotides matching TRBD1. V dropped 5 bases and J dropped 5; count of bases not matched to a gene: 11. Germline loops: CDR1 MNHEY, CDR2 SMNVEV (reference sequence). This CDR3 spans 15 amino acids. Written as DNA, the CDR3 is TGTGCCAGCAGTCTTACCGGGACAGCAACTTATGGCTACACCTTC. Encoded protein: CASSLTGTATYGYTF.

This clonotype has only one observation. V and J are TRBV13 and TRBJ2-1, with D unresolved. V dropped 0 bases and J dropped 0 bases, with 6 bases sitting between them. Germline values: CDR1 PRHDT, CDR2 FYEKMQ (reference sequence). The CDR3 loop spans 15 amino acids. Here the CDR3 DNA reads TGTGCCAGCAGCTTAGGACCGGGCTCCTACAATGAGCAGTTCTTC. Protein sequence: CASSLGPGSYNEQFF.

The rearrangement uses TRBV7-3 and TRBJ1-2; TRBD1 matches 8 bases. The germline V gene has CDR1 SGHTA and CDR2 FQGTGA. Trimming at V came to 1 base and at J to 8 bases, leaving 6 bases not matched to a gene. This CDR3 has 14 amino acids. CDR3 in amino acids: CASSLNPTGEGYTF. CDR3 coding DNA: TGTGCCAGCAGCTTAAACCCGACAGGGGAAGGCTACACCTTC.

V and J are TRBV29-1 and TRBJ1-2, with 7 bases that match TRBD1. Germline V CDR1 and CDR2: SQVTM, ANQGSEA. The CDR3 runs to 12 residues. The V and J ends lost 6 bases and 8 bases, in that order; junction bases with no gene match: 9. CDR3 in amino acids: CSVAGGTDGYTF. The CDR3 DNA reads TGCAGCGTGGCCGGGGGGACAGACGGCTACACCTTC.